Below, one T cell receptor (beta chain) is given with its context. The antigen is not known. Template switching added a universal primer site, and cDNA bore unique molecular identifiers. From the 5' RACE reads, TCRdb called clonotypes with MiXCR, one entry per CDR3 protein. The table lists 1.5 million or so distinct CDR3 sequences, less than 40% of them singletons, with 0.25% to 0.3% in the top ten. The CDR3 spans 14 residues. V was pared by 5 bases and J by 3 bases, with 13 bases between. CDR1 is SGHTA and CDR2 is FQGNSA in the germline V gene. These data are taken from a study of identical twins. Points from the study as a whole: Model-predicted out-of-frame TCR alpha sharing fell below observed values in monozygotic twins. Carriage of fewer insertions was seen in abundant cord blood beta clonotypes, whereas memory repertoires showed none. Findings depended on cross-sectional statistics rather than tracking the same donors.

V gene TRBV7-2 combines with J gene TRBJ2-5, with D possibly matching TRBD1 (6 bases). The TCR was taken from a newborn girl in good health. Input material: cord blood. CDR3: CASSHDRSKETQYF. The CDR3 coding sequence is TGTGCCAGCAGCCATGACAGGAGCAAAGAGACCCAGTACTTC.